This T cell receptor beta chain emerged from a study of radiotherapy plus CTLA-4 blockade in lung cancer. Study-wide background: Objective response rate was 15% to 20%; disease control rate, around 31%.

Study-wide findings and caveats: Among blood TCR repertoires after radiotherapy plus ipilimumab, tumor-derived clones expanded. Early blood T cell clone dynamics reportedly forecast response best, with interferon-beta.

Using immunoSEQ multiplex PCR, the repertoire was profiled, and TCRdb retains in-frame clones only, with some absent. The table lists about 38,000 clones, 86% of them singletons, with approximately 22% in the top ten. A note on this clone: The antigen is undetermined.

Germline CDR1 reads SEHNR; CDR2 reads FQNEAQ (reference sequence). The J segment lost 3 bases and the V segment lost 7 bases, leaving 9 bases of the junction unmatched. The CDR3 has 14 amino acids. Focal radiation plus CTLA-4 blockade with ipilimumab was given to patients with chemo-refractory metastatic non-small-cell lung cancer. V is TRBV7-9 and J is TRBJ2-7, with 7 bases aligning to TRBD2. The TCR sequence derives from a human donor with non-small cell lung cancer whose response to radiotherapy plus ipilimumab could not be evaluated. This material consisted of peripheral blood, taken from a patient treated with radiotherapy plus ipilimumab. CDR3 amino acids: CASNPEGGYYEQYF. CDR3 nucleotide sequence: TGTGCCAGCAACCCGGAGGGAGGGTACTACGAGCAGTACTTC.